The rows below give T cell receptor beta chains drawn from one sample of a study of blood T cell repertoires in COVID-19. The table came from immunoSEQ multiplex PCR; TCRdb's copy has only in-frame clones and leaves some out. Among approximately 200,000 clones listed, roughly 80% were seen once. The material sequenced was peripheral blood. Receptor source: a human donor in a cohort sampled during active COVID-19. The CDR3 runs from the conserved cysteine through the conserved F or W. The order of the fields is D gene, J gene, clone size, V gene, CDR3 DNA, CDR3 protein. The D gene is left open where the match is weak. Clone size is stated in some rows and not others, as once, few, many or a class when expanded.

D: -
J: TRBJ2-7
size: -
V: TRBV6-5
DNA: TGTGCCAGCACACATTACTCCTACGAGCAGTACTTC
CDR3: CASTHYSYEQYF

D: TRBD1
J: TRBJ1-4
size: -
V: TRBV29-1
DNA: TGCAGCGGGTGGGACAGGGGCCAAGAAAAACTGTTTTTT
CDR3: CSGWDRGQEKLFF

D: -
J: TRBJ1-2
size: -
V: TRBV6-2/TRBV6-3
DNA: TGTGCCAGCAGTTTCAGGGATGGCTACACCTTC
CDR3: CASSFRDGYTF

D: -
J: TRBJ2-2
size: once
V: TRBV27
DNA: TGTGCCAGCACCACAGGGCCCGGGGAGCTGTTTTTT
CDR3: CASTTGPGELFF

D: TRBD2
J: TRBJ2-3
size: -
V: TRBV3-1/TRBV3-2
DNA: TGTGCCAGCAGCCAACAACCGTGGCTAGCGGGGACCACAGATACGCAGTATTTT
CDR3: CASSQQPWLAGTTDTQYF

D: -
J: TRBJ2-7
size: -
V: TRBV5-1
DNA: TGCGCCAGCAGCTTGTTCACCTACTACGAGCAGTACTTC
CDR3: CASSLFTYYEQYF

D: TRBD2
J: TRBJ2-1
size: -
V: TRBV4-3
DNA: TGCGCCAGCAGCCAAACCTTACTAGCGGGGGGGGACAATGAGCAGTTCTTC
CDR3: CASSQTLLAGGDNEQFF

D: TRBD2
J: TRBJ2-7
size: few
V: TRBV9
DNA: TGTGCCCGCAGCGTAGCGGGGGGGCTAGCGGGGTTCTACGAGCAGTACTTC
CDR3: CARSVAGGLAGFYEQYF

D: -
J: TRBJ1-4
size: -
V: TRBV7-2
DNA: TGTGCCAGCAGCTTAGCGGGGGGATTTGAAAAACTGTTTTTT
CDR3: CASSLAGGFEKLFF

D: TRBD1
J: TRBJ2-3
size: -
V: TRBV29-1
DNA: TGCAGCGTCGTGGACAGGGGGTGGACAGATACGCAGTATTTT
CDR3: CSVVDRGWTDTQYF

D: -
J: TRBJ1-1
size: once
V: TRBV11-2
DNA: TGTGCCAGCAGCCCAAGAGGTTCTGTGAACACTGAAGCTTTCTTT
CDR3: CASSPRGSVNTEAFF

D: TRBD1
J: TRBJ2-7
size: -
V: TRBV28
DNA: TGTGCCAGCAGTTTGAGGGGGCTCTACGAGCAGTACTTC
CDR3: CASSLRGLYEQYF

D: TRBD2
J: TRBJ2-3
size: few
V: TRBV11-1
DNA: TGTGCCAGCAGCTTACTGACTAGCGGGAGAACAGATACGCAGTATTTT
CDR3: CASSLLTSGRTDTQYF

D: TRBD2
J: TRBJ2-7
size: -
V: TRBV4-2
DNA: TGTGCCAGCAGCCAATCAGCGGGGGATACCTACGAGCAGTACTTC
CDR3: CASSQSAGDTYEQYF

D: TRBD1
J: TRBJ2-3
size: -
V: TRBV2
DNA: TGTGCCAGCAGTCCCATCGGACAGGGGCAAAAGGTAGATACGCAGTATTTT
CDR3: CASSPIGQGQKVDTQYF

D: -
J: TRBJ1-4
size: -
V: TRBV18
DNA: TGTGCCAGCTCACCACCTGGACAGACCGCAACTAATGAAAAACTGTTTTTT
CDR3: CASSPPGQTATNEKLFF

D: TRBD1
J: TRBJ2-7
size: once
V: TRBV25-1
DNA: TGTGCCAGCAGTGAATATGGGACAGGGACTGTGTACGAGCAGTACTTC
CDR3: CASSEYGTGTVYEQYF

D: TRBD2
J: TRBJ2-7
size: -
V: TRBV27
DNA: TGTGCCAGCAGCAGGACTAGCGGGGCCTACGAGCAGTACTTC
CDR3: CASSRTSGAYEQYF

D: -
J: TRBJ2-4
size: -
V: TRBV7-2
DNA: TGTGCCAGCAGCCCAAGTATCAGTAAAAACATTCAGTACTTC
CDR3: CASSPSISKNIQYF

D: TRBD1
J: TRBJ1-2
size: -
V: TRBV19
DNA: TGTGCCAGTAGGGATACCGGGACAGGGGGCACTTATGGCTACACCTTC
CDR3: CASRDTGTGGTYGYTF